These 21 T cell receptor beta chains were all obtained from the same sample, sequenced in a study of neurological immune-mediated disorders (dated by TCRdb to about 2019). The protocol used for the library was 5' RACE. TCRdb shows the sequencer as Illumina HiSeq 2500. TCRdb redid the processing of the public reads, applying fastp at Q25 and MiXCR, and retained in-frame beta chains. Each CDR3 protein gets just one entry, which takes the most common genes and DNA from the rows behind it. Across this sample there are about 36,000 distinct CDR3 sequences, with about a tenth seen only once. The top ten clonotypes cover roughly 6.6% of the sample. Sequenced: PBMCs. These receptors came from a woman in her twenties or thirties with HTLV-1-associated myelopathy (HAM/TSP).

The chain links TRBV20-1 to TRBJ1-6; D unclear. The CDR3 sequence is 18 residues long. Trimming removed 4 bases at V and 0 bases at J, with 19 bases between. Looked up from germline, CDR1 is DFQATT and CDR2 is SNEGSKA (reference sequence). As DNA, the CDR3 is TGCAGTGCTAAACCCAGGACGCGACAAAGCTCCTATAATTCACCCCTCCACTTT. Translating gives CSAKPRTRQSSYNSPLHF.

This clonotype was counted many times. CDR3 sequence reads: CASSQRGDYGYTF. DNA for the CDR3: TGTGCCAGCAGTCAAAGGGGGGACTATGGCTACACCTTC. The chain joins TRBV12-3 or TRBV12-4 to TRBJ1-2; possible D gene TRBD1, 6 bases. The V gene lost 5 bases and the J gene lost 3 bases, with 10 bases spanning the gap. The CDR3 loop spans 13 amino acids.

In its sample, this clonotype was seen many times. This sequence joins TRBV20-1 and TRBJ2-1; D is undetermined. Germline V CDR1 and CDR2: DFQATT, SNEGSKA (reference sequence). The CDR3 extends over 13 amino acids. Trimming left V 4 bases short and J 8 bases short, with 15 bases between. Here the CDR3 reads CSATDPRRDEQFF. CDR3 in DNA: TGCAGTGCTACCGACCCCCGTCGTGATGAGCAGTTCTTC.

This clonotype was detected ten times or more. The CDR3 DNA reads TGCGCCAGCAGCGACAGGGGACGTTCTAATGAAAAACTGTTTTTT. Amino acid sequence: CASSDRGRSNEKLFF. The gene calls are TRBV5-1 and TRBJ1-4, with 8 bases aligning to TRBD1. CDR1 and CDR2 from the germline V gene are SGHRS and YFSETQ. The CDR3 is 15 residues long. J gave up 3 bases and V 4 bases, and 5 bases lay outside the gene matches.

This clonotype occurred many times. V is TRBV20-1 and J is TRBJ1-2; D gene unclear. The CDR3 runs 13 residues. The germline V gene encodes CDR1 DFQATT and CDR2 SNEGSKA (reference sequence). Trimming left V 3 bases short and J 1 base short, with 9 bases between. CDR3 sequence: CSARSGVNYGYTF. The CDR3 DNA is TGCAGTGCTAGGAGCGGAGTTAACTATGGCTACACCTTC.

This clonotype was seen ten or more times. The chain recombines TRBV5-1 with TRBJ2-7; D call uncertain. Germline V gene sequence: CDR1 SGHRS, CDR2 YFSETQ. Deletions cut 4 bases from V and 3 bases from J, with 14 bases between. CDR3 length equals 14 residues. The CDR3 loop is CASSQPTRFYEQYF. The CDR3 DNA reads TGCGCCAGCAGCCAACCAACACGTTTCTACGAGCAGTACTTC.

This clonotype appeared many times. The DNA for the CDR3 is TGCGCCAGCAGCTTGGACTCGGACAGGGGTTTCTACGAGCAGTACTTC. Translating it yields CASSLDSDRGFYEQYF. This chain joins TRBV5-1 and TRBJ2-7, with 9 nucleotides matching TRBD1. The V segment lost 0 bases and the J segment 3 bases; nucleotides outside the gene matches: 7. Per germline, CDR1 SGHRS and CDR2 YFSETQ. This CDR3 spans 16 amino acids.

This clonotype was counted at least ten times. The chain joins TRBV7-2 to TRBJ1-5; D remains ambiguous. V lost 5 bases and J lost 0, with 20 bases in between. From germline, CDR1 is SGHTA and CDR2 FQGNSA. This CDR3 has 18 amino acids. CDR3 sequence (DNA): TGTGCCAGCAGCGAAGGACTGCACCCTGGGGATAGCAATCAGCCCCAGCATTTT. Its protein product is CASSEGLHPGDSNQPQHF.

The table lists this clonotype with many counts. This rearrangement joins TRBV20-1 to TRBJ1-6, with TRBD1 identical over 8 bases. V shed 3 bases and J 8 bases; nucleotides not matched to a gene: 6. The CDR3 loop spans 14 amino acids. Germline V gives CDR1 DFQATT, CDR2 SNEGSKA (reference sequence). The CDR3 protein is CSASRGQRDSPLHF. CDR3 coding DNA: TGCAGTGCTAGCAGGGGGCAACGGGATTCACCCCTCCACTTT.

The sample holds many counts of this clonotype. The V call is TRBV6-5, the J call TRBJ2-3; tentatively, D is TRBD1 or TRBD2 (5 bases each). The CDR3 covers 13 residues. CDR1 is MNHEY and CDR2 is SVGAGI in the germline V gene. The V gene lost 2 bases and the J gene lost 8 bases, with 11 bases spanning the gap. The CDR3 DNA sequence: TGTGCCAGCAGTTACCCGGGGCTTGGTACGCAGTATTTT. It is translated as CASSYPGLGTQYF.

This clonotype has at least ten counts. The chain uses TRBV11-2 and TRBJ1-6, with D hard to call. V lost 5 bases to trimming and J lost 7 bases, with 18 bases between them. The CDR3 covers 16 residues. Germline CDR1 is SGHAT and CDR2 is FQNNGV. The CDR3 loop is CASSQTWGTINSPLHF. For the CDR3, the DNA is TGTGCCAGCAGCCAAACCTGGGGTACGATCAATTCACCCCTCCACTTT.

This clonotype was observed at least ten times. CDR3: CASSQVALRELTGSGELFF. The CDR3 DNA follows: TGTGCCAGCAGCCAAGTGGCATTACGCGAATTAACAGGGTCCGGGGAGCTGTTTTTT. This chain uses TRBV3-1 with TRBJ2-2; perhaps TRBD1 as D (6 bases). CDR1 LGHDT and CDR2 YNNKEL come from the germline V gene (reference sequence). The V and J ends lost 1 base and 6 bases respectively, with 24 bases between them. The CDR3 extends over 19 amino acids.

This clonotype came up many times. The chain links TRBV5-1 to TRBJ2-3; the D gene is possibly TRBD2 (6 bases). The CDR3 sequence is 15 residues long. V dropped 0 bases and J dropped 2 bases, with 10 bases sitting between them. Germline CDR1 and CDR2: SGHRS and YFSETQ. The DNA of the CDR3 is TGCGCCAGCAGCTTGGTTACGGGACTCACAGATACGCAGTATTTT. Encoded protein: CASSLVTGLTDTQYF. The whole variable domain, remainder taken from reference TRBV5-1 and TRBJ2-3, is KAGVTQTPRYLIKTRGQQVTLSCSPISGHRSVSWYQQTPGQGLQFLFEYFSETQRNKGNFPGRFSGRQFSNSRSEMNVSTLELGDSALYLCASSLVTGLTDTQYFGPGTRLTVL.

This clonotype was recorded many times. V gene TRBV19 combines with J gene TRBJ1-1; no clear D. Looked up from germline, CDR1 is LNHDA and CDR2 is SQIVND (reference sequence). V was shortened by 5 bases and J by 0 bases, with 7 bases between the two germline ends. The length of the CDR3 is 13 residues. CDR3 amino acids: CASSSQLNTEAFF. The CDR3 nucleotides read TGTGCCAGTAGTTCACAGCTGAACACTGAAGCTTTCTTT.

This clonotype was detected ten times or more. This chain uses TRBV5-1 with TRBJ2-3; D may be TRBD1 or TRBD2 (5 bases each). The germline gives CDR1 SGHRS, CDR2 YFSETQ. With 4 bases removed from V and 0 bases from J, the gap between germline ends came to 15 bases. The CDR3 is 16 residues long. CDR3 sequence (DNA): TGCGCCAGCAGCCCGAGGGGTCTAGTCAGCACAGATACGCAGTATTTT. Its translation: CASSPRGLVSTDTQYF.

This clonotype appeared many times. The chain recombines TRBV20-1 with TRBJ2-1; D is ambiguous. Germline CDR1 reads DFQATT; CDR2 reads SNEGSKA (reference sequence). Trimming shortened V by 5 bases and J by 10 bases, and 15 bases separated the two germline ends. The CDR3 consists of 12 residues. Here the CDR3 reads CSAPDSRLEQFF. In DNA, the CDR3 is TGCAGTGCTCCCGACTCCCGACTCGAGCAGTTCTTC.

This clonotype has ten or more counts. The rearrangement uses TRBV7-9 and TRBJ2-3; D is tentatively TRBD1 or TRBD2 (5 bases each). This CDR3 region has 17 residues. V gave up 5 bases and J gave up 4 bases, with 22 bases separating them. Germline values: CDR1 SEHNR, CDR2 FQNEAQ (reference sequence). The CDR3 spells CASSPGTGRIRPDTQYF. Here the CDR3 DNA reads TGTGCCAGCAGCCCTGGGACCGGCCGCATTCGCCCAGATACGCAGTATTTT.

This clonotype came up many times. V and J are TRBV5-1 and TRBJ2-7; D may be TRBD1 or TRBD2 (5 bases each). CDR3 size: 14 residues. Germline V lookup: CDR1 SGHRS, CDR2 YFSETQ. Between the trimmed V and J ends, which lost 0 bases and 3 bases, there was a span of 10 bases. CDR3 nucleotides: TGCGCCAGCAGCTTGGGGGGACCGATCTACGAGCAGTACTTC. It is translated as CASSLGGPIYEQYF. The full variable domain, with the rest looked up from reference TRBV5-1 and TRBJ2-7, is KAGVTQTPRYLIKTRGQQVTLSCSPISGHRSVSWYQQTPGQGLQFLFEYFSETQRNKGNFPGRFSGRQFSNSRSEMNVSTLELGDSALYLCASSLGGPIYEQYFGPGTRLTVT.

V gene TRBV20-1 combines with J gene TRBJ1-5, with D perhaps matching TRBD1 (6 bases). The CDR3 is made up of 14 amino acids. Germline CDR1 DFQATT, CDR2 SNEGSKA (reference sequence). V lost 0 bases, J lost 11 bases, and 17 bases lay in between. DNA of the CDR3: TGCAGTGCTAGAGATGAGGGGGGTTTTGGGACCCAGCATTTT. It specifies CSARDEGGFGTQHF.

This clonotype was observed many times. The chain is built from TRBV20-1 and TRBJ2-1; 9 bases line up with TRBD2. The CDR3 is made up of 14 amino acids. Germline V gene lookup returns CDR1 DFQATT and CDR2 SNEGSKA (reference sequence). V was pared by 3 bases and J by 6 bases, with 6 bases of the junction left unmatched. Here the CDR3 reads CSASPAGGLNEQFF. CDR3 sequence (DNA): TGCAGTGCTAGCCCTGCGGGGGGGCTCAATGAGCAGTTCTTC.

This clonotype has more than one count but fewer than ten. The rearrangement joins TRBV20-1 to TRBJ1-2; D gene unclear. Trimming cost V 3 bases and J 5 bases, with 7 bases left between them. Germline V lookup: CDR1 DFQATT, CDR2 SNEGSKA (reference sequence). The CDR3 sequence is 11 residues long. Written as DNA, the CDR3 is TGCAGTGCTAGTGCAGCATATGGCTACACCTTC. It yields the protein CSASAAYGYTF.